Shown below are 26 T cell receptor beta chains from a single sample sequenced in a study of blood T cell repertoires in COVID-19. Only in-frame clones appear in the TCRdb table, and some are missing; sequencing was by immunoSEQ multiplex PCR. The table records roughly 150,000 clones, approximately 79% of them present only once. The source material was peripheral blood. The receptors were gathered from a woman older than 75 with acute or convalescent COVID-19.

The chain is built from TRBV9 and TRBJ2-3; 7 nucleotides line up with TRBD2. The CDR3 length is 14 residues. Unmatched junction bases numbered 3, after V lost 0 bases and J lost 5 bases. CDR1 is SGDLS and CDR2 is YYNGEE in the germline V gene. CDR3 sequence: CASSVAGRGDTQYF. In DNA form, the CDR3 reads TGTGCCAGCAGCGTAGCTGGGAGGGGAGATACGCAGTATTTT.

V gene TRBV20-1 combines with J gene TRBJ2-5, with D perhaps matching TRBD1 (7 bases). V lost 3 bases and J 4 bases, leaving 15 bases between the germline ends. CDR3 size: 14 residues. CDR1 is DFQATT, CDR2 SNEGSKA, per germline (reference sequence). CDR3 in DNA: TGCAGTGCTAGTACTTCAGGGGGGATAGAGACCCAGTACTTC. Its protein is CSASTSGGIETQYF.

The sample holds a few counts of this clone. V is TRBV5-4 and J is TRBJ2-2; 9 bases are shared with TRBD2. CDR3 length equals 16 residues. Trimming removed 3 bases from V and 0 bases from J; junction bases left unmatched: 3. Per germline, CDR1 SGHNT and CDR2 YYREEE (reference sequence). CDR3 in amino acids: CASSSVAGANTGELFF. Here the CDR3 DNA reads TGTGCCAGCAGCTCCGTAGCGGGAGCGAACACCGGGGAGCTGTTTTTT.

The gene calls are TRBV5-1 and TRBJ2-3, with 10 bases aligning to TRBD1. CDR3 size: 14 residues. The germline V gene has CDR1 SGHRS and CDR2 YFSETQ. The J segment lost 4 bases and the V segment lost 5 bases, leaving 4 bases of the junction unmatched. The DNA of the CDR3 is TGCGCCAGCAGTGGGGGACAGGGGCCAGATACGCAGTATTTT. Protein: CASSGGQGPDTQYF.

The V and J genes are TRBV27 and TRBJ2-7; a possible D gene is TRBD2 (7 bases). V gave up 0 bases and J gave up 4 bases, with 19 bases separating them. The germline CDR1 and CDR2 sequences are MNHEY and SMNVEV (reference sequence). This CDR3 is 17 amino acids long. The CDR3 DNA reads as TGTGCCAGCAGTTTATCGGGGAGGGGGGGCTTACCTTACGAGCAGTACTTC. Translation gives CASSLSGRGGLPYEQYF.

This rearrangement joins TRBV9 to TRBJ1-3; TRBD1 aligns across 8 bases. After removal of 5 bases from V and 2 bases from J, the junction contained 0 bases not matched to a gene. The CDR3 totals 13 residues. CDR1 and CDR2 from the germline V gene are SGDLS and YYNGEE. The CDR3 bases are TGTGCCAGCAGGGACAGGGCTGGAAACACCATATATTTT. It translates to CASRDRAGNTIYF.

The V gene is TRBV30, the J gene TRBJ1-4, with a tentative D call TRBD1 (5 bases). This CDR3 is built from 15 residues. Trimming shortened V by 1 base and J by 7 bases, and 16 bases separated the two germline ends. Germline-derived CDR1 and CDR2 are GTSNPN and SVGIG (reference sequence). DNA for the CDR3: TGTGCCTGGAGTGAACCTCAGGTCCAGGGTGAAAAACTGTTTTTT. Residues: CAWSEPQVQGEKLFF.

The chain is built from TRBV7-2 and TRBJ1-3, with D possibly TRBD1 on 5 matching bases. CDR1 and CDR2 (germline): SGHTA, FQGNSA. Trimming shortened V by 1 base and J by 6 bases, and 10 bases separated the two germline ends. The CDR3 is made up of 14 amino acids. CDR3 residues: CASSLGQIANTIYF. DNA for the CDR3: TGTGCCAGCAGCTTAGGACAGATAGCAAACACCATATATTTT.

The rearrangement joins TRBV19 to TRBJ2-1, with a possible D match to TRBD1 (6 bases). Trimming removed 6 bases from V and 6 bases from J, with 12 bases in between. In germline, CDR1 is LNHDA, CDR2 SQIVND (reference sequence). This CDR3 comprises 13 residues. The CDR3 reads CASRRRGGNEQFF. As DNA, the CDR3 is TGTGCCAGTAGACGCAGGGGTGGCAATGAGCAGTTCTTC.

The rearrangement uses TRBV19 and TRBJ1-6; 7 bases fit TRBD1. The junction had 8 bases not matched to a gene; V was cut back by 4 bases and J by 8 bases. CDR3 length: 15 residues. The germline V gene has CDR1 LNHDA and CDR2 SQIVND (reference sequence). The CDR3 region is CASSTTGTVYSPLHF. The CDR3, as DNA: TGTGCCAGTAGTACCACCGGGACAGTCTATTCACCCCTCCACTTT.

The J gene is TRBJ2-2, the V gene TRBV7-3, with D unclear. CDR3 length equals 13 residues. Germline loops: CDR1 SGHTA, CDR2 FQGTGA. V was cut by 2 bases and J by 3 bases, with 4 bases left in between. CDR3 region: CASSLLDTGELFF. CDR3 DNA: TGTGCCAGCAGCTTACTTGACACCGGGGAGCTGTTTTTT.

The chain uses TRBV19 and TRBJ2-7; D remains ambiguous. V shed 2 bases and J shed 3 bases, with 2 bases lying between them. Germline V gives CDR1 LNHDA, CDR2 SQIVND (reference sequence). This CDR3 contains 11 residues. The CDR3 DNA sequence: TGTGCCAGTAGTATACTCTACGAGCAGTACTTC. Translated: CASSILYEQYF.

The chain carries TRBV5-5 and TRBJ2-5; no firm D call. This CDR3 region has 13 residues. V was clipped by 0 bases and J by 4 bases, with 7 bases between them. Germline V lookup: CDR1 SGHKS, CDR2 YYEKEE (reference sequence). The CDR3 region is CASSLAQSETQYF. Here the CDR3 DNA reads TGTGCCAGCAGCTTGGCTCAGTCAGAGACCCAGTACTTC.

This chain connects TRBV2 to TRBJ2-5; 9 bases are shared with TRBD1. Germline V gives CDR1 SNHLY, CDR2 FYNNEI. The CDR3 consists of 13 residues. V was pared by 11 bases and J by 2 bases, with 6 bases of the junction left unmatched. CDR3 in DNA: TGTGCCGGTAACAGGGGGCCTCAAGAGACCCAGTACTTC. Translated, it gives CAGNRGPQETQYF. Together with reference TRBV2 and TRBJ2-5, the CDR3 gives the full variable domain: EPEVTQTPSHQVTQMGQEVILRCVPISNHLYFYWYRQILGQKVEFLVSFYNNEISEKSEIFDDQFSVERPDGSNFTLKIRSTKLEDSAMYFCAGNRGPQETQYFGPGTRLLVL.

The rearrangement links TRBV7-2 to TRBJ2-1, with D possibly TRBD2 on 6 matching bases. The germline CDR1 and CDR2 sequences are SGHTA and FQGNSA. The CDR3 consists of 15 residues. V was shortened by 1 base and J by 2 bases, with 9 bases between the two germline ends. The CDR3 sequence is CASSLEQRAYNEQFF. The CDR3 DNA reads as TGTGCCAGCAGCTTAGAACAGCGGGCCTACAATGAGCAGTTCTTC.

This chain joins TRBV4-2 and TRBJ1-1; the match to TRBD1 covers 7 bases. The V segment lost 3 bases and the J segment 0 bases; nucleotides outside the gene matches: 1. CDR3 size: 14 residues. Germline CDR1 and CDR2: LGHNA and YNFKEQ. DNA of the CDR3: TGTGCCAGCAGCCAGGACAGGATGAACACTGAAGCTTTCTTT. Translation gives CASSQDRMNTEAFF.

This rearrangement joins TRBV7-3 to TRBJ2-2, with D hard to call. With 1 base removed from V and 4 bases from J, the gap between germline ends came to 7 bases. Per the germline V gene, CDR1 is SGHTA and CDR2 is FQGTGA. The CDR3 has 14 residues. This chain's CDR3 is CASSLIIGTGELFF. The CDR3 DNA is TGTGCCAGCAGCTTAATCATCGGCACCGGGGAGCTGTTTTTT.

V usage is TRBV18 and J usage is TRBJ1-6, with 10 bases identical to TRBD1. Germline trimming cut 3 bases from V and 10 bases from J; bases unmatched to any gene: 3. The CDR3 loop spans 14 amino acids. Germline CDR1 KGHSH, CDR2 LQKENI. The CDR3 bases are TGTGCCAGCTCACCGGACAGGGGGACCTCACCCCTCCACTTT. Its translation: CASSPDRGTSPLHF.

The rearrangement links TRBV29-1 to TRBJ2-1; 8 positions agree with TRBD2. Per the germline V gene, CDR1 is SQVTM and CDR2 is ANQGSEA. Losses at the gene ends were 5 bases for V and 8 bases for J; bases not matched to a gene: 11. The CDR3 loop spans 14 amino acids. The chain's CDR3 is CSVSGTRKFDEQFF. The CDR3, as DNA: TGCAGCGTTTCTGGGACTAGAAAATTCGATGAGCAGTTCTTC.

For the CDR3, the DNA is TGTGCCAGCAGTTTTGACAGCTACAATGAGCAGTTCTTC. This codes for CASSFDSYNEQFF. The J gene is TRBJ2-1, the V gene TRBV27; weak D call: TRBD1 (5 bases). CDR3 length: 13 residues. Germline V gives CDR1 MNHEY, CDR2 SMNVEV (reference sequence). With 3 bases removed from V and 3 bases from J, the gap between germline ends came to 6 bases.

V usage is TRBV29-1 and J usage is TRBJ1-2, with D possibly TRBD1 on 6 matching bases. V was trimmed by 1 base and J by 4 bases, leaving 7 bases between them. This CDR3 has 12 residues. Looked up from germline, CDR1 is SQVTM and CDR2 is ANQGSEA. Here the CDR3 reads CSVEGTVYGYTF. In nucleotides, the CDR3 is TGCAGCGTTGAAGGGACAGTCTATGGCTACACCTTC.

The chain employs TRBV7-2 and TRBJ2-1, with 7 bases identical to TRBD2. The CDR3 is 18 residues long. Germline V gene sequence: CDR1 SGHTA, CDR2 FQGNSA. Unmatched junction bases numbered 13, after V lost 1 base and J lost 4 bases. CDR3 DNA: TGTGCCAGCAGCTTAGTCTCAGCGGGGAAGGCAAAATACAATGAGCAGTTCTTC. Encoded protein: CASSLVSAGKAKYNEQFF.

The CDR3 region has the DNA TGTGCCAGCCGACATACAGGGGACAATCAGCCCCAGCATTTT. It encodes CASRHTGDNQPQHF. The chain couples TRBV18 to TRBJ1-5; 7 bases are a match to TRBD1. Germline CDR1 is KGHSH and CDR2 is LQKENI. The CDR3 runs to 14 residues. Trimming removed 8 bases from V and 3 bases from J; junction bases left unmatched: 7.

The chain employs TRBV28 and TRBJ1-1, with D possibly TRBD1 on 6 matching bases. The CDR3 contains 16 residues. V lost 10 bases to trimming and J lost 2 bases, with 23 bases between them. The V gene's germline CDR1 is MDHEN and CDR2 SYDVKM. The CDR3 DNA is TGTGCCACACACTCAGACAGGAATAACCTTAACACTGAAGCTTTCTTT. This codes for CATHSDRNNLNTEAFF.

The chain recombines TRBV15 with TRBJ2-5, with D uncertain. The V gene lost 1 base and the J gene lost 1 base, with 7 bases spanning the gap. This CDR3 is built from 14 residues. Germline V gene sequence: CDR1 LNHNV, CDR2 YYDKDF (reference sequence). The CDR3 sequence is CATSRGRIQETQYF. The CDR3 nucleotides read TGTGCCACCAGCAGAGGCAGGATCCAAGAGACCCAGTACTTC.

The genes are TRBV5-1 and TRBJ1-1; perhaps TRBD1 as D (5 bases). CDR1 and CDR2 from the germline V gene are SGHRS and YFSETQ. The V end was cut by 1 base, the J end by 9 bases, with 10 bases between. The CDR3 spans 12 residues. The CDR3 region has the DNA TGCGCCAGCAGCTTGTCCTCAGGGAAAGCTTTCTTT. Translated, it gives CASSLSSGKAFF.